This TCR beta chain was recorded in a study of technical replicates of blood from several donors. The repertoire was sequenced with immunoSEQ multiplex PCR; TCRdb's copy has only in-frame clones and lacks some. The profile shows tens of thousands of clones, roughly 96% of them singletons. Germline CDR1 is SEHNR and CDR2 is FQNEAQ (reference sequence). The CDR3 sequence is 16 residues long. The V gene end was trimmed by 5 bases and the J gene end by 3 bases; junction bases not matched to a gene: 10. The sample comprised T cells isolated from PBMCs. The clonotype comes from a human donor in good health. The J gene is TRBJ1-5, the V gene TRBV7-9; TRBD1 matches at 7 bases. Here the CDR3 reads CASSPGTETLNQPQHF. The CDR3 DNA follows: TGTGCCAGCAGCCCGGGGACAGAAACTCTCAATCAGCCCCAGCATTTT.